Below, 23 T cell receptor beta chains from the same sample are listed, as sequenced in a study of T-cell reconstitution after alpha-beta-depleted transplantation in children. Preparing the TCRbeta library involved the use of unique molecular identifiers. TCRdb reprocessed the PCR reads via MiXCR and lists one record per CDR3 protein. The sample records some 840,000 distinct CDR3 sequences, 15% to 20% being singletons. The sequencing used PBMCs, mostly from graft donor cells, collected 360 days after TCRalphabeta/CD19-depleted stem cell transplant. Receptor source: a male patient younger than 18 who had a stem cell transplant for acute lymphoblastic leukemia, so the T cells may come from the graft donor.

The CDR3, as DNA: TGCGCCAGCAGCTTGGAGGTTTATTCACCCCTCCACTTT. This translates into CASSLEVYSPLHF. This chain links TRBV5-1 with TRBJ1-6, with D unresolved. Germline CDR1 SGHRS, CDR2 YFSETQ. CDR3 length: 13 residues. V was cut by 0 bases and J by 8 bases, with 6 bases left in between.

This clonotype was recorded a few times. V is TRBV25-1 and J is TRBJ2-7, with unresolved D. The V and J ends lost 8 bases and 3 bases respectively, with 5 bases between them. This CDR3 spans 10 amino acids. Germline assignment: CDR1 MGHDK and CDR2 SYGVNS. CDR3 nucleotides: TGTGCCAGCCCCCTCTACGAGCAGTACTTC. Translating it yields CASPLYEQYF.

The rearrangement links TRBV2 to TRBJ2-5; a weak D match, TRBD2 (7 bases). The V gene lost 0 bases and the J gene lost 6 bases, with 14 bases spanning the gap. The CDR3 is 15 residues long. Germline V gene lookup returns CDR1 SNHLY and CDR2 FYNNEI. The CDR3 here is CASSEAPGGGKTQYF. The CDR3 coding sequence is TGTGCCAGCAGTGAAGCGCCGGGGGGCGGAAAGACCCAGTACTTC.

The V and J genes are TRBV18 and TRBJ2-7, with a possible D match to TRBD1 (6 bases). The CDR3 contains 12 residues. Germline loops: CDR1 KGHSH, CDR2 LQKENI. Trimming removed 8 bases from V and 5 bases from J, with 13 bases in between. CDR3 in DNA: TGTGCCAGCACAACAGGGATCCACGAGCAGTACTTC. As protein: CASTTGIHEQYF.

This clonotype occurred many times. This chain uses TRBV29-1 with TRBJ2-7; perhaps TRBD2 as D (6 bases). The CDR3 is 13 amino acids. V gave up 7 bases and J gave up 2 bases, with 15 bases separating them. Germline V gene sequence: CDR1 SQVTM, CDR2 ANQGSEA. CDR3 sequence (DNA): TGCAGCGCCTTCGGGAGACTCCCCTACGAGCAGTACTTC. It encodes CSAFGRLPYEQYF.

The rearrangement links TRBV2 to TRBJ2-7; no clear D gene. V lost 8 bases and J lost 6, with 17 bases in between. This CDR3 is 13 amino acids long. From germline, CDR1 is SNHLY and CDR2 FYNNEI. Here the CDR3 DNA reads TGTGCCAGCCGGCAGGCCTTTGGTGGCGAGCAGTACTTC. It yields the protein CASRQAFGGEQYF.

This clonotype was detected only a few times. This chain uses TRBV5-5 with TRBJ2-6; D may correspond to TRBD1 or TRBD2 (5 bases each). This CDR3 has 13 residues. Germline assignment: CDR1 SGHKS and CDR2 YYEKEE (reference sequence). The CDR3 sequence is CGTRGTGANVLTF. The CDR3 nucleotides are TGTGGCACGAGGGGTACCGGGGCCAACGTCCTGACTTTC. Using reference TRBV5-5 and TRBJ2-6 for the parts outside the CDR3, the full variable domain is DAGVTQSPTHLIKTRGQQVTLRCSPISGHKSVSWYQQVLGQGPQFIFQYYEKEERGRGNFPDRFSARQFPNYSSELNVNALLLGDSALYLCGTRGTGANVLTFGAGSRLTVL.

In this sample, this clonotype turned up a few times. V gene TRBV6-4 combines with J gene TRBJ2-3; D is perhaps TRBD2 (5 bases). Trimming cost V 6 bases and J 1 base, with 11 bases left between them. There are 14 residues in the CDR3. Germline V CDR1 and CDR2: MRHNA, SNTAGT. CDR3 sequence reads: CASSHGVGTDTQYF. DNA for the CDR3: TGTGCCAGCAGCCACGGGGTTGGCACAGATACGCAGTATTTT.

The chain is built from TRBV2 and TRBJ2-7; no reliable D call. The CDR3 length is 15 residues. Looked up from germline, CDR1 is SNHLY and CDR2 is FYNNEI. Trimming left V 0 bases short and J 0 bases short, with 9 bases between. The CDR3 region is CASSEAWFSSYEQYF. As DNA, the CDR3 is TGTGCCAGCAGTGAAGCGTGGTTTAGCTCCTACGAGCAGTACTTC.

The chain recombines TRBV10-3 with TRBJ1-2; TRBD1 aligns across 9 bases. The V and J ends lost 8 bases and 3 bases, in that order; junction bases with no gene match: 10. The germline V gene encodes CDR1 ENHRY and CDR2 SYGVKD. The CDR3 consists of 15 residues. The CDR3 DNA is TGTGCCATCTGGGCCCCGGGACAGGGAGACTATGGCTACACCTTC. Translation: CAIWAPGQGDYGYTF.

This clonotype was counted at least ten times. The chain carries TRBV5-1 and TRBJ1-1; D not resolved. V was cut by 0 bases and J by 4 bases, with 7 bases left in between. CDR3 length equals 13 residues. Germline loops: CDR1 SGHRS, CDR2 YFSETQ. The DNA for the CDR3 is TGCGCCAGCAGCTTGGGTCCGGTCACTGAAGCTTTCTTT. Its translation is CASSLGPVTEAFF.

This clonotype came up once. This sequence joins TRBV5-1 and TRBJ2-7, with a possible D match to TRBD2 (5 bases). The germline V gene has CDR1 SGHRS and CDR2 YFSETQ. There are 15 residues in the CDR3. V lost 1 base to trimming and J lost 0 bases, with 11 bases between them. CDR3 nucleotide sequence: TGCGCCAGCAGCTTGCGCCGGACTCTCTCCTACGAGCAGTACTTC. Residues: CASSLRRTLSYEQYF.

The V and J genes are TRBV7-3 and TRBJ1-6, with TRBD1 as a possible D gene (5 bases). Trimming shortened V by 3 bases and J by 10 bases, and 10 bases separated the two germline ends. CDR3 length: 13 residues. Germline values: CDR1 SGHTA, CDR2 FQGTGA. CDR3 sequence: CASSLGVGSPLHF. The CDR3, as DNA: TGTGCCAGCAGCTTGGGGGTCGGCTCACCCCTCCACTTT. Complete variable domain (other parts from reference TRBV7-3 and TRBJ1-6): GAGVSQTPSNKVTEKGKYVELRCDPISGHTALYWYRQSLGQGPEFLIYFQGTGAADDSGLPNDRFFAVRPEGSVSTLKIQRTERGDSAVYLCASSLGVGSPLHFGNGTRLTVT.

This chain links TRBV27 with TRBJ2-3; D is ambiguous. This CDR3 is built from 16 residues. V gave up 5 bases and J gave up 4 bases, with 19 bases separating them. In germline, CDR1 is MNHEY, CDR2 SMNVEV (reference sequence). CDR3 loop: CASSRSLGSEADTQYF. The CDR3 region has the DNA TGTGCCAGCAGTCGTTCCCTTGGTTCCGAGGCAGATACGCAGTATTTT.

The V gene is TRBV19, the J gene TRBJ2-7; TRBD2 aligns across 10 bases. V lost 9 bases and J lost 1; bases outside the gene matches: 6. The germline V gene encodes CDR1 LNHDA and CDR2 SQIVND (reference sequence). CDR3 length: 14 residues. The CDR3 region has the DNA TGTGCCAGCTCTAGCGGGGGTCTTTCCTACGAGCAGTACTTC. Its protein is CASSSGGLSYEQYF. The whole variable domain, filled in from reference TRBV19 and TRBJ2-7, reads DGGITQSPKYLFRKEGQNVTLSCEQNLNHDAMYWYRQDPGQGLRLIYYSQIVNDFQKGDIAEGYSVSREKKESFPLTVTSAQKNPTAFYLCASSSGGLSYEQYFGPGTRLTVT.

The chain joins TRBV15 to TRBJ1-5; 7 nucleotides agree with TRBD1. Germline assignment: CDR1 LNHNV and CDR2 YYDKDF (reference sequence). The CDR3 sequence is 16 residues long. Germline trimming cut 3 bases from V and 1 base from J; bases unmatched to any gene: 6. The CDR3 loop is CATSSPDRVSNQPQHF. CDR3 sequence (DNA): TGTGCCACCAGCAGTCCCGACAGGGTCAGCAATCAGCCCCAGCATTTT.

This clonotype has a handful of counts. The rearrangement links TRBV7-2 to TRBJ2-1; 8 bases agree with TRBD2. J gave up 3 bases and V 5 bases, and 6 bases lay outside the gene matches. Germline assignment: CDR1 SGHTA and CDR2 FQGNSA. The CDR3 contains 15 residues. In DNA form, the CDR3 reads TGTGCCAGCAGCAAGTTAGCGGGATTCTACAATGAGCAGTTCTTC. It codes for CASSKLAGFYNEQFF.

In its sample, this clonotype was seen many times. The CDR3 protein is CSAREGLAGDNEQFF. CDR3 bases: TGCAGTGCTAGGGAGGGACTAGCGGGAGATAATGAGCAGTTCTTC. The rearrangement uses TRBV20-1 and TRBJ2-1; 14 bases agree with TRBD2. Trimming removed 3 bases from V and 7 bases from J; junction bases left unmatched: 5. In germline, CDR1 is DFQATT, CDR2 SNEGSKA (reference sequence). This CDR3 comprises 15 residues.

In its sample, this clonotype was seen a few times. V usage is TRBV5-1 and J usage is TRBJ2-1; D uncertain. Trimming took off 4 bases at V and 5 bases at J, with 13 bases between the two ends. Germline V CDR1 and CDR2: SGHRS, YFSETQ. This CDR3 contains 14 residues. The CDR3 DNA reads as TGCGCCAGCAGCCCCCCTCAGCTCAACAATGAGCAGTTCTTC. It yields the protein CASSPPQLNNEQFF. Combining the CDR3 with reference TRBV5-1 and TRBJ2-1 gives the whole variable domain KAGVTQTPRYLIKTRGQQVTLSCSPISGHRSVSWYQQTPGQGLQFLFEYFSETQRNKGNFPGRFSGRQFSNSRSEMNVSTLELGDSALYLCASSPPQLNNEQFFGPGTRLTVL.

This clonotype was seen ten or more times. The CDR3 DNA follows: TGTGCCAGCAGCCCCCATATCACTGGGGAGCTGTTTTTT. The encoded protein is CASSPHITGELFF. This chain connects TRBV3-1 to TRBJ2-2; D not resolved. Germline V gene sequence: CDR1 LGHDT, CDR2 YNNKEL (reference sequence). V was trimmed by 4 bases and J by 8 bases, leaving 11 bases between them. The CDR3 loop spans 13 amino acids. Full variable domain (missing parts from reference TRBV3-1 and TRBJ2-2): DTAVSQTPKYLVTQMGNDKSIKCEQNLGHDTMYWYKQDSKKFLKIMFSYNNKELIINETVPNRFSPKSPDKAHLNLHINSLELGDSAVYFCASSPHITGELFFGEGSRLTVL.

The chain links TRBV7-9 to TRBJ2-3; 7 bases are shared with TRBD1. Germline V gene lookup returns CDR1 SEHNR and CDR2 FQNEAQ (reference sequence). V dropped 1 base and J dropped 5; count of bases not matched to a gene: 6. CDR3 length equals 15 residues. The chain's CDR3 is CASSLGGQARDTQYF. The CDR3 DNA sequence: TGTGCCAGCAGCTTAGGCGGACAGGCGCGAGATACGCAGTATTTT.

This clonotype was observed a handful of times. This sequence joins TRBV29-1 and TRBJ2-7, with D possibly TRBD1 on 5 matching bases. Germline V gene data show CDR1 as SQVTM and CDR2 as ANQGSEA. V lost 4 bases and J 6 bases, leaving 7 bases between the germline ends. This CDR3 has 10 residues. The CDR3 DNA reads TGCAGCGTTGCAGACAGCGAGCAGTACTTC. It encodes CSVADSEQYF.

With respect to this clonotype: This likely comes from a read error, as the CDR3 has no conserved phenylalanine or tryptophan at its end. The chain joins TRBV20-1 to TRBJ2-7, with 9 bases identical to TRBD1. The CDR3 has 12 amino acids. CDR1 is DFQATT and CDR2 is SNEGSKA in the germline V gene (reference sequence). J was trimmed by 5 bases and V by 6 bases; bases with no gene match: 5. This chain's CDR3 is CSAHRDRDEQYC. CDR3 nucleotides: TGCAGTGCCCACCGGGACAGGGACGAGCAGTACTGC.